This paragraph reports one TCR beta chain. What it binds is not known. Looked up from germline, CDR1 is MDHEN and CDR2 is SYDVKM. This CDR3 has 12 residues. The V end was cut by 4 bases, the J end by 8 bases, with 9 bases between. The data were produced by immunoSEQ multiplex PCR, yet TCRdb's version contains in-frame clones alone and is incomplete. The table has some 110,000 clones, 90% to 95% seen once; the top ten hold around 1%. The data were obtained in a study of graft-versus-host responses after intestinal transplantation. The chain employs TRBV28 and TRBJ2-4; D may match TRBD1 or TRBD2 (5 bases each). The receptor was derived from a human donor who was the organ donor for an intestinal transplant. The sample in question was unstimulated CD8+ T cells sorted from spleen or lymph node cells, obtained before transplant. The CDR3 DNA follows: TGTGCCAGCAGTTCGGGGACCTACATTCAGTACTTC. Amino acid sequence: CASSSGTYIQYF.